Here is one T cell receptor (beta chain) with its context. These data are taken from a study of blood T cell repertoires in COVID-19. The germline V gene encodes CDR1 SQVTM and CDR2 ANQGSEA. This CDR3 region has 14 residues. The trim removed 7 bases at V and 5 bases at J, leaving 6 bases unmatched. Profiled with immunoSEQ multiplex PCR; TCRdb holds only in-frame clones, not every one. The sample carries around 230,000 clones, about four fifths recorded once. The source material was peripheral blood. This chain links TRBV29-1 with TRBJ2-5, with 14 bases identical to TRBD2. This sequence originates from a woman between 35 and 50 years old with active or convalescent COVID-19. The CDR3 DNA reads TGCAGCGGACGACTAGCGGGGGGGCTGGAGACCCAGTACTTC. The encoded protein is CSGRLAGGLETQYF.